The rows below give T cell receptor beta chains drawn from one sample of a study of shared clonotypes between healthy human individuals. Profiling relied on immunoSEQ multiplex PCR, and the TCRdb table lists in-frame clones only, not all of them. This sample yields approximately 2,000,000 clones, of which approximately 92% are seen a single time; around 1.8% belongs to the top ten. Source material: naive CD8+ T cells from PBMCs. Source of these receptors: a man younger than 35 in good health. Some clones in this sample may be carry-over from other donors' samples. The CDR3 runs from the conserved cysteine through the conserved F or W. The D gene is left open where the match is weak. Not all rows give a size; the values are once, few, many and, for expanded clones, a class.

TRBV27	-	once	TRBJ2-7	CASSPPGWAEQYF	TGTGCCAGCAGCCCCCCGGGCTGGGCCGAGCAGTACTTC
TRBV28	TRBD2	-	TRBJ2-3	CASSLLAGVSDTQYF	TGTGCCAGCAGTTTACTAGCGGGAGTTTCAGATACGCAGTATTTT
TRBV29-1	-	once	TRBJ1-2	CSVGTLHGYTF	TGCAGCGTTGGGACATTACATGGCTACACCTTC
TRBV2	-	-	TRBJ1-2	CASTPGGYTF	TGTGCCAGCACCCCGGGTGGCTACACCTTC
TRBV7-8	-	-	TRBJ1-2	CASSLGYRDGYTF	TGTGCCAGCAGCTTAGGTTACCGGGACGGCTACACCTTC
TRBV9	-	-	TRBJ2-7	CASSVAGTPEYEQYF	TGTGCCAGCAGCGTGGCCGGGACCCCCGAATACGAGCAGTACTTC
TRBV19	TRBD1	once	TRBJ2-2	CASTDRGGTGELFF	TGTGCCAGTACCGACAGGGGAGGAACCGGGGAGCTGTTTTTT
TRBV5-1	-	-	TRBJ2-7	CASSLRWGWTYEQYF	TGCGCCAGCAGCTTGCGGTGGGGTTGGACCTACGAGCAGTACTTC
TRBV14	-	-	TRBJ2-3	CASSQGDFSTDTQYF	TGTGCCAGCAGCCAAGGGGACTTTAGCACAGATACGCAGTATTTT
TRBV5-8	-	-	TRBJ1-1	CASSLDSFGYTEAFF	TGTGCCAGCAGCTTGGACAGCTTTGGGTATACTGAAGCTTTCTTT
TRBV6-5	-	-	TRBJ2-5	CASSYDREETQYF	TGTGCCAGCAGTTACGATCGGGAAGAGACCCAGTACTTC
TRBV9	-	-	TRBJ1-2	CASSGAGGAWNGYTF	TGTGCCAGCAGCGGCGCGGGGGGCGCTTGGAATGGCTACACCTTC
TRBV7-2	TRBD2	-	TRBJ2-5	CASSPDLGGRAPAQETQYF	TGTGCCAGCAGCCCCGATTTGGGCGGGAGAGCACCGGCCCAAGAGACCCAGTACTTC
TRBV19	-	few	TRBJ2-1	CASSIGTEVNEQFF	TGTGCCAGTAGTATAGGGACAGAGGTCAATGAGCAGTTCTTC
TRBV20-1	-	-	TRBJ1-2	CSAREADGYTF	TGCAGTGCTAGAGAGGCAGATGGCTACACCTTC